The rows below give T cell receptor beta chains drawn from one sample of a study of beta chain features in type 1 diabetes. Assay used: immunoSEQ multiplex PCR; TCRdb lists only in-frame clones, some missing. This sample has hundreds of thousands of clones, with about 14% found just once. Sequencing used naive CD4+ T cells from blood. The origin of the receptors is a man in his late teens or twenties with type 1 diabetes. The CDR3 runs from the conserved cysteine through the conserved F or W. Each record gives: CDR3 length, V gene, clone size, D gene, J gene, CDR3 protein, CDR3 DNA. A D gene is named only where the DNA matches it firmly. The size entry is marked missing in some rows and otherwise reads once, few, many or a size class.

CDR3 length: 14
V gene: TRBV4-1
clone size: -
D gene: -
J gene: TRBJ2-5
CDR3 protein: CASSQGTVTETQYF
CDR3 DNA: TGCGCCAGCAGCCAAGGGACCGTAACGGAGACCCAGTACTTC

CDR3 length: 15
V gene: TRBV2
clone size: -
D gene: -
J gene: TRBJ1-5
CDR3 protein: CASSGDSGGNQPQHF
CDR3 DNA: TGTGCCAGCAGTGGGGACTCGGGGGGCAATCAGCCCCAGCATTTT

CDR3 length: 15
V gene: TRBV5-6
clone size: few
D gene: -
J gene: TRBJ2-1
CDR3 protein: CASSGLLSYKDEQFF
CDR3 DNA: TGTGCCAGCTCTGGTCTTCTCTCCTACAAGGATGAGCAGTTCTTC

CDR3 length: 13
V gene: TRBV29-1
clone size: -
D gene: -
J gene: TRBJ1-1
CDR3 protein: CSVVRSQNTEAFF
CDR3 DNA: TGCAGCGTTGTTCGCAGTCAGAACACTGAAGCTTTCTTT

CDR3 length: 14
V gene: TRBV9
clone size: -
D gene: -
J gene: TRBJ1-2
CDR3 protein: CASSVAQRSYGYTF
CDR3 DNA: TGTGCCAGCAGCGTAGCTCAGAGAAGTTATGGCTACACCTTC

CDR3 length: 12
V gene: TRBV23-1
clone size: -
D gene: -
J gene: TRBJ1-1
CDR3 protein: CASRRWFGGAFF
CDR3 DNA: TGCGCCAGCCGTCGGTGGTTTGGAGGAGCTTTCTTT

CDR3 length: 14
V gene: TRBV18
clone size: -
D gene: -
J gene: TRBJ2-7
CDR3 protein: CASSEQEGSYEQYF
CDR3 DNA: TGTGCCAGCTCAGAACAGGAGGGGTCCTACGAGCAGTACTTC

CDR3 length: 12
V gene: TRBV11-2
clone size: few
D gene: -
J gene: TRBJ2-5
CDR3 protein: CASSLEQETQYF
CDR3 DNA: TGTGCCAGCAGCTTAGAGCAAGAGACCCAGTACTTC

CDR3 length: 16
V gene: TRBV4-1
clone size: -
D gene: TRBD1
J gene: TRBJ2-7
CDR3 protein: CASSQGRGLSSYEQYF
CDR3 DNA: TGCGCCAGCAGCCAAGGCAGGGGGTTGAGCTCCTACGAGCAGTACTTC

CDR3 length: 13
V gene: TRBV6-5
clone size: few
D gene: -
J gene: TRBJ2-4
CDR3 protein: CASGTDPKNIQYF
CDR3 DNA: TGTGCCAGCGGCACGGATCCCAAAAACATTCAGTACTTC

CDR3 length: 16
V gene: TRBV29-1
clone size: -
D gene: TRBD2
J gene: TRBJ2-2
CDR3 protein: CSVEGLAGGFGGELFF
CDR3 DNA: TGCAGCGTTGAAGGACTAGCGGGGGGTTTCGGCGGGGAGCTGTTTTTT

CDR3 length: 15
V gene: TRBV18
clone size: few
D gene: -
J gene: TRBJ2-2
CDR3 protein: CASSPFEGNTGELFF
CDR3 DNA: TGTGCCAGCTCACCATTCGAGGGTAACACCGGGGAGCTGTTTTTT

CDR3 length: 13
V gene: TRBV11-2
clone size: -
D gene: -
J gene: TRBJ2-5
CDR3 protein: CASSSGTLGTQYF
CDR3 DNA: TGTGCCAGCAGCTCCGGGACACTGGGGACCCAGTACTTC

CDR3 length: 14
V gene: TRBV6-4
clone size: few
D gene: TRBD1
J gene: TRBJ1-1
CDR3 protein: CASSQGQLNTEAFF
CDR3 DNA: TGTGCCAGCAGTCAGGGACAGCTGAACACTGAAGCTTTCTTT

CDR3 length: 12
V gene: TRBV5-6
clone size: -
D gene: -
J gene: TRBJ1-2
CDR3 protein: CASSLYDGPETF
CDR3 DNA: TGTGCCAGCAGCTTGTACGACGGACCCGAGACCTTC

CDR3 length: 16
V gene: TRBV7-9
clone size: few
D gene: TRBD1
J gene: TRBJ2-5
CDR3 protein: CASSGSGTAFQETQYF
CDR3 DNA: TGTGCCAGCAGCGGATCCGGGACAGCATTCCAAGAGACCCAGTACTTC

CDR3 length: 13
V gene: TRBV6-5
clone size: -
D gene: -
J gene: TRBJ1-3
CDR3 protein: CASSDHSGNTIYF
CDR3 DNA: TGTGCCAGCAGTGATCACTCTGGAAACACCATATATTTT

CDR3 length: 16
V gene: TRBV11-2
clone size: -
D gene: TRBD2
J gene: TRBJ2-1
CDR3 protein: CASSHQAGGSYNEQFF
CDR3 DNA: TGTGCCAGCAGCCACCAAGCGGGAGGGTCCTACAATGAGCAGTTCTTC

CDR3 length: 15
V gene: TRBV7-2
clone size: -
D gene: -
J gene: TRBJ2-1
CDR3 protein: CASSLAFAGENEQFF
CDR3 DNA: TGTGCCAGCAGCTTAGCGTTTGCAGGGGAGAATGAGCAGTTCTTC

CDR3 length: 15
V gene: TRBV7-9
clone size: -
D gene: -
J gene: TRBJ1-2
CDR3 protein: CASSLDVSNNYGYTF
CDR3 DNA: TGTGCCAGCAGCTTAGATGTCAGCAATAACTATGGCTACACCTTC

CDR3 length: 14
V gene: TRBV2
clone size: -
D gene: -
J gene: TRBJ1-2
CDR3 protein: CASTGQGSNYGYTF
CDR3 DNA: TGTGCCAGCACCGGGCAGGGATCCAACTATGGCTACACCTTC

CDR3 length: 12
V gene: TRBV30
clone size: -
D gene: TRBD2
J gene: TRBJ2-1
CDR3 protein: CAWLKPGLEQFF
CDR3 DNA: TGTGCCTGGCTAAAACCGGGACTAGAGCAGTTCTTC

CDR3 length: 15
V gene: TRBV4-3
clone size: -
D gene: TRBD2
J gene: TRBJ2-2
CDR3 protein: CASSHSAGEAGELFF
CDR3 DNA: TGCGCCAGCAGCCACTCGGCGGGGGAGGCCGGGGAGCTGTTTTTT

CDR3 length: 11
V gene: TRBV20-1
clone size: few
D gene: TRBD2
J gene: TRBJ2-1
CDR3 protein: CSASGRPEQFF
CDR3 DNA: TGCAGTGCTTCCGGGAGGCCAGAGCAGTTCTTC

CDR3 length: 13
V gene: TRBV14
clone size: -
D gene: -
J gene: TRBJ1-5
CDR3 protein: CASSQSRNQPQHF
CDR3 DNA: TGTGCCAGCAGCCAATCCCGCAATCAGCCCCAGCATTTT

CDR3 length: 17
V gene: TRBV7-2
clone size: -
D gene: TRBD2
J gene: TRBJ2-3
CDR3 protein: CASSLDIAGGLGDTQYF
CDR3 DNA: TGTGCCAGCAGCTTAGATATAGCGGGGGGGCTCGGTGATACGCAGTATTTT

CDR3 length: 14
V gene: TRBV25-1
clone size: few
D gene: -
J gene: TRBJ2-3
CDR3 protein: CASIEQGGTDTQYF
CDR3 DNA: TGTGCCAGCATAGAACAGGGTGGCACAGATACGCAGTATTTT

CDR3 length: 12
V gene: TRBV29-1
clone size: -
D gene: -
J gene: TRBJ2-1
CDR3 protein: CSVESVGSEQFF
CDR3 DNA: TGCAGCGTTGAATCGGTAGGGAGTGAGCAGTTCTTC

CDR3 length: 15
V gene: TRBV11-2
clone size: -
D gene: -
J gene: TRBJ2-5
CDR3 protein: CASRYPGRRQETQYF
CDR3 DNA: TGTGCCAGCAGGTATCCGGGCAGACGACAAGAGACCCAGTACTTC

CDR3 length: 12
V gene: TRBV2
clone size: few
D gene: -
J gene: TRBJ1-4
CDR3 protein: CASSPRGEKLFF
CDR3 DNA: TGTGCCAGCAGTCCCAGGGGTGAAAAACTGTTTTTT

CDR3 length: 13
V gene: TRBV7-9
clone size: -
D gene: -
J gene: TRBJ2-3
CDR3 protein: CASSLGVSDTQYF
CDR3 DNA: TGTGCCAGCAGCTTAGGGGTATCAGATACGCAGTATTTT

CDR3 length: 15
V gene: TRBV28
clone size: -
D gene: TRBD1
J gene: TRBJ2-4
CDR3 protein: CASSSAGTGKNIQYF
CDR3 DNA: TGTGCCAGCAGTTCGGCCGGGACAGGGAAAAACATTCAGTACTTC